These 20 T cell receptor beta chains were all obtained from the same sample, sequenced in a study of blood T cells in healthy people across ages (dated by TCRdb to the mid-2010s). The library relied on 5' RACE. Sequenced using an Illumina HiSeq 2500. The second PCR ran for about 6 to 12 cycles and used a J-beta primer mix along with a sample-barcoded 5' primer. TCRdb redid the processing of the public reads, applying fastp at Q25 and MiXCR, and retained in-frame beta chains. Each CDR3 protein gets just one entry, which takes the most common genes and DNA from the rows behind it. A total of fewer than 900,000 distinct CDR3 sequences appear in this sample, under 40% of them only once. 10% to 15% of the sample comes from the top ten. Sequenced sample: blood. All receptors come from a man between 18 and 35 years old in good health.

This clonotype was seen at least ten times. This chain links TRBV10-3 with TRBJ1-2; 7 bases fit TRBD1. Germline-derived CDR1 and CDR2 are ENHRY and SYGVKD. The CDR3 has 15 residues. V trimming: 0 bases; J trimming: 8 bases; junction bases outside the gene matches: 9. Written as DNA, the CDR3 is TGTGCCATCAGTGAGTCCAAAGGACAGGACTCCGGCTACACCTTC. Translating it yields CAISESKGQDSGYTF.

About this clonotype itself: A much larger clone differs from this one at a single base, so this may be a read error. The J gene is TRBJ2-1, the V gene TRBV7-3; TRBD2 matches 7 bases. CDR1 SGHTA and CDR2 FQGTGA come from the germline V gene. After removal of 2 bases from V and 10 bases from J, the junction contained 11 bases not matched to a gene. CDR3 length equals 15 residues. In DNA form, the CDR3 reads TGTGCCAGCAGCTTAGAGGGACTACCCTCCTACGAGCAGTTCTTC. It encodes CASSLEGLPSYEQFF.

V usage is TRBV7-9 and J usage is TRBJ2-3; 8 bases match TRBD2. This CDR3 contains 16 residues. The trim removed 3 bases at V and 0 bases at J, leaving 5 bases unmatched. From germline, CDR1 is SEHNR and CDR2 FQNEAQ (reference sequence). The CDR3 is CASSFSRGGSTDTQYF. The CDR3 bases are TGTGCCAGCAGCTTCTCCCGGGGGGGAAGCACAGATACGCAGTATTTT.

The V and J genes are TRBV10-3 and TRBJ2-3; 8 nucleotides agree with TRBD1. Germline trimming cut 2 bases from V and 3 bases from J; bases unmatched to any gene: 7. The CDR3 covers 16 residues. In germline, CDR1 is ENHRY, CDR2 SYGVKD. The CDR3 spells CAISESDRGVTDTQYF. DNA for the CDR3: TGTGCCATCAGTGAGAGCGACAGGGGTGTGACAGATACGCAGTATTTT.

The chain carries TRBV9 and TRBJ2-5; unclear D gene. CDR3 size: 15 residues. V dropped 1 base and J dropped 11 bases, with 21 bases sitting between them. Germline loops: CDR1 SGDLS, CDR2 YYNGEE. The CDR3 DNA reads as TGTGCCAGCAGCGTATATCCGGACGGCGCGAGTGAGCAGTACTTC. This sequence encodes CASSVYPDGASEQYF.

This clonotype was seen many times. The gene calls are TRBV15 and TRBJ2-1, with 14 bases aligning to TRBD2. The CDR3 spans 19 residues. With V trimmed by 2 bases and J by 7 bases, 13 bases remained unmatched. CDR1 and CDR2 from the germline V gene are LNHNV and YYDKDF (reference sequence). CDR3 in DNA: TGTGCCACCAGCAGAATCGACTCCCGACTAGCGGGGGGGCGGAATGAGCAGTTCTTC. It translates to CATSRIDSRLAGGRNEQFF.

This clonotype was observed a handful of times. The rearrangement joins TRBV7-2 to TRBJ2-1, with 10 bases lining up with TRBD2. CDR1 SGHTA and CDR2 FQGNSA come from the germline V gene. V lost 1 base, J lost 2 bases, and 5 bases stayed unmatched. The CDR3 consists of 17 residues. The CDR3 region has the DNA TGTGCCAGCAGCTTAGATAGCGGGGGGTCCACCTACAATGAGCAGTTCTTC. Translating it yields CASSLDSGGSTYNEQFF.

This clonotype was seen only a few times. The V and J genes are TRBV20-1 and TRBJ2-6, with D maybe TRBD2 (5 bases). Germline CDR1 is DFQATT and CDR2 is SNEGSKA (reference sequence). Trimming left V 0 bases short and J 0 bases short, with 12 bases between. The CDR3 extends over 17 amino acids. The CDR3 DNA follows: TGCAGTGCTAGAGATTGGGCTAGCTTCTCTGGGGCCAACGTCCTGACTTTC. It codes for CSARDWASFSGANVLTF.

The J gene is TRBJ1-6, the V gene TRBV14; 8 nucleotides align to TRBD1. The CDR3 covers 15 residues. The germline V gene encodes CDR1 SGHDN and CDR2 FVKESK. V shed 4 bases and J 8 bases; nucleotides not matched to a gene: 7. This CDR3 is CASSPQGASYSPLHF. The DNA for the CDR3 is TGTGCCAGCAGCCCCCAGGGGGCTAGTTATTCACCCCTCCACTTT. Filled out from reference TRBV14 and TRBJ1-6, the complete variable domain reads EAGVTQFPSHSVIEKGQTVTLRCDPISGHDNLYWYRRVMGKEIKFLLHFVKESKQDESGMPNNRFLAERTGGTYSTLKVQPAELEDSGVYFCASSPQGASYSPLHFGNGTRLTVT.

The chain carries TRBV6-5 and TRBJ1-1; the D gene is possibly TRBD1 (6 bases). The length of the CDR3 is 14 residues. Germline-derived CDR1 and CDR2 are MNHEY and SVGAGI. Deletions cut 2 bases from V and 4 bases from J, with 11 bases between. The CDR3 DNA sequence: TGTGCCAGCAGTTACCGTACAGGGTTCACTGAAGCTTTCTTT. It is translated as CASSYRTGFTEAFF.

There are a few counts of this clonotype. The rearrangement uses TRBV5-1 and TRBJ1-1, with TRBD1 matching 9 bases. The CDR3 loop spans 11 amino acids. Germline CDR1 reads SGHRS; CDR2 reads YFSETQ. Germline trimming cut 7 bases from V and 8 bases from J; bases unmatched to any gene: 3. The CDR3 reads CASEDRGEAFF. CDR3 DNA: TGCGCCAGCGAGGACAGGGGAGAAGCTTTCTTT.

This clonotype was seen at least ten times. CDR3 sequence: CATGGDYEQYF. Here the CDR3 DNA reads TGTGCCACCGGGGGGGACTACGAGCAGTACTTC. The V call is TRBV10-3, the J call TRBJ2-7; 8 nucleotides align to TRBD2. This CDR3 comprises 11 residues. V was pared by 10 bases and J by 3 bases, with 2 bases of the junction left unmatched. The germline V gene has CDR1 ENHRY and CDR2 SYGVKD.

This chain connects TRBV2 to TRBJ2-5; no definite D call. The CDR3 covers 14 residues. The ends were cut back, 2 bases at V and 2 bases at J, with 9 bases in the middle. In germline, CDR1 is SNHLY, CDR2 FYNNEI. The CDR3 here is CASSEMRSQETQYF. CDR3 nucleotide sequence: TGTGCCAGCAGTGAAATGCGATCGCAAGAGACCCAGTACTTC. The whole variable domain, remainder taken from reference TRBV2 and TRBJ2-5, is EPEVTQTPSHQVTQMGQEVILRCVPISNHLYFYWYRQILGQKVEFLVSFYNNEISEKSEIFDDQFSVERPDGSNFTLKIRSTKLEDSAMYFCASSEMRSQETQYFGPGTRLLVL.

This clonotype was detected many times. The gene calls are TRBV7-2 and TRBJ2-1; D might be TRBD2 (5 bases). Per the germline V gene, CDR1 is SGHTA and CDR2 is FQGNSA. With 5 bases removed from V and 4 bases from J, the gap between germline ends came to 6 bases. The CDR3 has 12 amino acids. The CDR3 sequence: CASSPGYNEQFF. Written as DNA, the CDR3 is TGTGCCAGCAGCCCGGGGTACAATGAGCAGTTCTTC.

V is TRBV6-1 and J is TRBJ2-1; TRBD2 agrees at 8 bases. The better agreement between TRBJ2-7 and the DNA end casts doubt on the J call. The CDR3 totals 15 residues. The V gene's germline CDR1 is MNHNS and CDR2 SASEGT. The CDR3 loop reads CASSEVSGGYNEQYF. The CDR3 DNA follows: TGTGCCAGCAGTGAAGTAAGCGGGGGCTACAATGAGCAGTACTTC.

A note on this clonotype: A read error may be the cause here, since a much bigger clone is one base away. This CDR3 is CASRLEFSYNEQLF. CDR3 nucleotide sequence: TGTGCCAGCAGGCTAGAGTTCTCCTACAATGAGCAGTTATTC. This chain joins TRBV12-3 or TRBV12-4 and TRBJ2-1; the D is unclear. The CDR3 is made up of 14 amino acids.

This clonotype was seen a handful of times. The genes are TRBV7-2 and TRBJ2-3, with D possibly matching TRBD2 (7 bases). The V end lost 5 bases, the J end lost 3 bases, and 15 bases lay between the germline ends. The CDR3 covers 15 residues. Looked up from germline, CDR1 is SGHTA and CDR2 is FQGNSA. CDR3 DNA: TGTGCCAGCAGCCGAGGAGGGGGAGGGACAGATACGCAGTATTTT. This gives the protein CASSRGGGGTDTQYF. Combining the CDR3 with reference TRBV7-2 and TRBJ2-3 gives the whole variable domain GAGVSQSPSNKVTEKGKDVELRCDPISGHTALYWYRQSLGQGLEFLIYFQGNSAPDKSGLPSDRFSAERTGGSVSTLTIQRTQQEDSAVYLCASSRGGGGTDTQYFGPGTRLTVL.

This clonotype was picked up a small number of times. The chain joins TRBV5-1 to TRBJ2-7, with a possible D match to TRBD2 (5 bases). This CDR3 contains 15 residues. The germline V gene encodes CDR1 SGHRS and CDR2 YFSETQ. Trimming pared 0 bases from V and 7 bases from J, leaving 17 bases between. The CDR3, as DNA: TGCGCCAGCAGCTTGGGAGTAGGAGGTTTGGGAGAGCAGTACTTC. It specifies CASSLGVGGLGEQYF. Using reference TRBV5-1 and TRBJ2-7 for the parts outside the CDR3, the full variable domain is KAGVTQTPRYLIKTRGQQVTLSCSPISGHRSVSWYQQTPGQGLQFLFEYFSETQRNKGNFPGRFSGRQFSNSRSEMNVSTLELGDSALYLCASSLGVGGLGEQYFGPGTRLTVT.

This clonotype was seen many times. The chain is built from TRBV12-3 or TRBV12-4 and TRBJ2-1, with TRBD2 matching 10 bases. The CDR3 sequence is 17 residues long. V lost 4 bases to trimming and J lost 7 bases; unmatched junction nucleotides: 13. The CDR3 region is CASSSQALERGGNEQFF. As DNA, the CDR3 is TGTGCCAGCAGTTCCCAGGCCCTAGAGCGGGGGGGTAATGAGCAGTTCTTC.

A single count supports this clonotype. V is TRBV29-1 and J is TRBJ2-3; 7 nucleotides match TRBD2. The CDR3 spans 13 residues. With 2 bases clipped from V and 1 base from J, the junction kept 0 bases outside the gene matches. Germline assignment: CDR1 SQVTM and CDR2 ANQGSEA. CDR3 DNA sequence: TGCAGCGTTGAACTAGCGGGCACAGATACGCAGTATTTT. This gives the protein CSVELAGTDTQYF.